The 24 T cell receptor beta chains in this list originate from one sample, sequenced in a study of beta chain features in type 1 diabetes. The entirety of the isolated RNA underwent reverse transcription, so expressed TCRB transcripts were sequenced. Method: immunoSEQ multiplex PCR; TCRdb's copy keeps in-frame clones and lacks some. This repertoire shows under 90,000 clones, around a third found once; its top ten account for 0.4% to 0.55%. Sequenced sample: stem cell memory CD4+ T cells from blood. These receptors came from a young woman in good health.

V gene TRBV23-1 combines with J gene TRBJ2-2; 11 bases are a match to TRBD2. TRBV23-1 is placed among ORFs of uncertain function. V was pared by 0 bases and J by 7 bases, with 10 bases of the junction left unmatched. This CDR3 has 18 residues. The CDR3 is CASSQSFPSGGRNGELFF. CDR3 in DNA: TGCGCCAGCAGTCAATCTTTCCCTAGCGGGGGGCGGAACGGGGAGCTGTTTTTT.

This chain links TRBV5-1 with TRBJ2-6; D perhaps matches TRBD2 (5 bases). Per the germline V gene, CDR1 is SGHRS and CDR2 is YFSETQ. V was shortened by 0 bases and J by 2 bases, with 9 bases between the two germline ends. The length of the CDR3 is 16 residues. CDR3 region: CASSLVAGTGANVLTF. DNA of the CDR3: TGCGCCAGCAGCTTGGTTGCCGGGACTGGGGCCAACGTCCTGACTTTC.

This clone was counted only a few times. The chain links TRBV30 to TRBJ2-3; 7 positions agree with TRBD2. The ends lost 1 base at V and 2 bases at J; junction bases unmatched: 12. The germline V gene has CDR1 GTSNPN and CDR2 SVGIG (reference sequence). The CDR3 runs 17 residues. The chain's CDR3 is CAWSGRRETLNTDTQYF. Here the CDR3 DNA reads TGTGCCTGGAGTGGGAGGCGGGAGACCCTAAACACAGATACGCAGTATTTT.

This clone has only a few counts. J is TRBJ1-2 and V is TRBV15, with 7 bases identical to TRBD1. CDR1 is LNHNV, CDR2 YYDKDF, per germline (reference sequence). This CDR3 contains 14 residues. The V gene end was trimmed by 3 bases and the J gene end by 6 bases; junction bases not matched to a gene: 7. The CDR3 DNA is TGTGCCACCAGCAGGAGGACAGGAAGGGATGGCTACACCTTC. It yields the protein CATSRRTGRDGYTF. The full variable domain, with the rest looked up from reference TRBV15 and TRBJ1-2, is DAMVIQNPRYQVTQFGKPVTLSCSQTLNHNVMYWYQQKSSQAPKLLFHYYDKDFNNEADTPDNFQSRRPNTSFCFLDIRSPGLGDTAMYLCATSRRTGRDGYTFGSGTRLTVV.

The chain carries TRBV4-2 and TRBJ2-5; tentative D call: TRBD1 (6 bases). Near its end, the DNA agrees better with TRBJ2-7, so the J call may be wrong. This CDR3 contains 13 residues. Germline V gives CDR1 LGHNA, CDR2 YNFKEQ. The chain's CDR3 is CASSRQRGNEQYF. In DNA form, the CDR3 reads TGTGCCAGCAGCCGACAGAGGGGGAACGAGCAGTACTTC.

This clone occurred a few times. This chain uses TRBV6-5 with TRBJ2-5; a weak D match, TRBD2 (6 bases). V lost 0 bases and J 5 bases, leaving 13 bases between the germline ends. This CDR3 is 15 amino acids long. Germline-derived CDR1 and CDR2 are MNHEY and SVGAGI. CDR3 DNA sequence: TGTGCCAGCAGTTACTCAAGGTCAGGGAGGGAGACCCAGTACTTC. Its translation is CASSYSRSGRETQYF.

CDR3 nucleotides: TGCGCCAGCAGCTTGGCCGACTTTAATGAAAAACTGTTTTTT. It translates to CASSLADFNEKLFF. This chain uses TRBV5-1 with TRBJ1-4; unclear D gene. The CDR3 contains 14 residues. CDR1 and CDR2 from the germline V gene are SGHRS and YFSETQ. The germline V and J ends were trimmed by 0 bases and 4 bases, with 7 bases remaining between them.

This rearrangement joins TRBV11-2 to TRBJ2-7; 9 nucleotides match TRBD2. The J segment lost 4 bases and the V segment lost 5 bases, leaving 9 bases of the junction unmatched. Germline CDR1 is SGHAT and CDR2 is FQNNGV. The CDR3 consists of 15 residues. The CDR3 bases are TGTGCCAGCAGCCCTCTTAGCGGGGGTTTTTACGAGCAGTACTTC. Residues: CASSPLSGGFYEQYF.

The chain combines TRBV4-3 with TRBJ2-1, with D possibly TRBD2 on 6 matching bases. Deletions cut 4 bases from V and 3 bases from J, with 13 bases between. The CDR3 covers 15 residues. The germline gives CDR1 LGHNA, CDR2 YSLEER. Here the CDR3 reads CASSRPGGVYNEQFF. The CDR3, as DNA: TGCGCCAGCAGCCGCCCAGGCGGGGTCTACAATGAGCAGTTCTTC.

The chain employs TRBV2 and TRBJ2-5; 7 bases are a match to TRBD1. Trimming removed 8 bases from V and 2 bases from J; junction bases left unmatched: 11. The germline gives CDR1 SNHLY, CDR2 FYNNEI. The CDR3 sequence is 15 residues long. The CDR3 nucleotides read TGTGCCAGCCCCTCTAACCTGGGACAGCAAGAGACCCAGTACTTC. Translated: CASPSNLGQQETQYF.

The chain carries TRBV11-2 and TRBJ2-7, with D perhaps TRBD1 (6 bases). The germline V gene has CDR1 SGHAT and CDR2 FQNNGV. Between the trimmed V and J ends, which lost 3 bases and 3 bases, there was a span of 15 bases. CDR3 length: 15 residues. The CDR3 sequence is CASSLGAGAGYEQYF. DNA for the CDR3: TGTGCCAGCAGCTTGGGGGCGGGCGCCGGCTACGAGCAGTACTTC.

This clone was counted a few times. The chain carries TRBV2 and TRBJ2-1, with 13 bases aligning to TRBD2. The length of the CDR3 is 15 residues. V was clipped by 7 bases and J by 6 bases; unmatched bases: 6. Germline lookup yields CDR1 SNHLY and CDR2 FYNNEI. CDR3 loop: CASTPTSGGINEQFF. DNA of the CDR3: TGTGCCAGCACCCCGACTAGCGGGGGGATCAATGAGCAGTTCTTC.

J is TRBJ2-1 and V is TRBV19; 12 nucleotides agree with TRBD1. Germline trimming cut 7 bases from V and 5 bases from J; bases unmatched to any gene: 9. The CDR3 consists of 16 residues. CDR1 and CDR2 (germline): LNHDA, SQIVND (reference sequence). CDR3 sequence (DNA): TGTGCCAGTACTGATCCCGGGACAGGGGGCAACAATGAGCAGTTCTTC. This translates into CASTDPGTGGNNEQFF.

This clone was seen only a few times. The rearrangement links TRBV27 to TRBJ1-4; maybe TRBD1 (5 bases). The CDR3 is made up of 14 amino acids. Deletions cut 3 bases from V and 3 bases from J, with 8 bases between. Germline CDR1 and CDR2: MNHEY and SMNVEV (reference sequence). CDR3 DNA: TGTGCCAGCAGTTTGCAGGGTGCTAATGAAAAACTGTTTTTT. Its protein product is CASSLQGANEKLFF.

This chain uses TRBV11-2 with TRBJ2-7; a possible D gene is TRBD2 (5 bases). Germline CDR1 is SGHAT and CDR2 is FQNNGV. V dropped 3 bases and J dropped 0 bases, with 18 bases sitting between them. The CDR3 spans 17 residues. The CDR3 region has the DNA TGTGCCAGCAGCTTTAGGGCGACTACAATGAGCTCCTACGAGCAGTACTTC. Translation: CASSFRATTMSSYEQYF.

This clone was recorded only once. J is TRBJ2-3 and V is TRBV25-1, with D possibly matching TRBD1 (5 bases). CDR3 length: 14 residues. Germline CDR1 is MGHDK and CDR2 is SYGVNS. V lost 3 bases, J lost 3 bases, and 10 bases lay in between. The CDR3 bases are TGTGCCAGCAGTGACAAGGGGTTGACAGATACGCAGTATTTT. This sequence encodes CASSDKGLTDTQYF. Full variable domain (outside the CDR3, taken from reference TRBV25-1 and TRBJ2-3): EADIYQTPRYLVIGTGKKITLECSQTMGHDKMYWYQQDPGMELHLIHYSYGVNSTEKGDLSSESTVSRIRTEHFPLTLESARPSHTSQYLCASSDKGLTDTQYFGPGTRLTVL.

This clone was seen only a few times. This rearrangement joins TRBV4-2 to TRBJ2-3; tentative D call: TRBD2 (5 bases). Germline loops: CDR1 LGHNA, CDR2 YNFKEQ. The V end lost 0 bases, the J end lost 5 bases, and 9 bases lay between the germline ends. This CDR3 has 14 amino acids. The CDR3 reads CASSQDGGKDTQYF. CDR3 nucleotides: TGTGCCAGCAGCCAAGATGGAGGTAAAGATACGCAGTATTTT.

V gene TRBV18 combines with J gene TRBJ2-1; D unresolved. The V gene's germline CDR1 is KGHSH and CDR2 LQKENI. Trimming pared 5 bases from V and 8 bases from J, leaving 16 bases between. This CDR3 contains 14 residues. The CDR3 reads CASSSLFSGDEQFF. The CDR3 region has the DNA TGTGCCAGCTCATCCCTTTTTTCGGGTGATGAGCAGTTCTTC.

The V call is TRBV5-4, the J call TRBJ2-7, with a tentative D call TRBD1 (6 bases). V lost 4 bases, J lost 0 bases, and 8 bases lay in between. The V gene's germline CDR1 is SGHNT and CDR2 YYREEE (reference sequence). The CDR3 totals 13 residues. CDR3 coding DNA: TGTGCCAGCAGCCGACAGGACTCCTACGAGCAGTACTTC. Encoded protein: CASSRQDSYEQYF.

This chain joins TRBV27 and TRBJ2-5; tentatively, D is TRBD2 (5 bases). The DNA end lines up better with TRBJ2-7; the J call may be wrong. This CDR3 is 14 amino acids long. Germline CDR1 is MNHEY and CDR2 is SMNVEV (reference sequence). CDR3 in amino acids: CASSSPHRGIEQYF. Here the CDR3 DNA reads TGTGCCAGCAGTTCGCCCCACCGGGGAATCGAGCAGTACTTC.

The gene calls are TRBV5-6 and TRBJ2-7; TRBD1 agrees at 7 bases. The CDR3 covers 17 residues. V was pared by 0 bases and J by 6 bases, with 15 bases of the junction left unmatched. CDR1 is SGHDT, CDR2 YYEEEE, per germline. The CDR3 sequence: CASSLGGYRGVVSEQYF. CDR3 DNA sequence: TGTGCCAGCAGCTTGGGGGGATACAGGGGAGTGGTGAGCGAGCAGTACTTC. The full variable domain, its missing parts supplied by reference TRBV5-6 and TRBJ2-7, is DAGVTQSPTHLIKTRGQQVTLRCSPKSGHDTVSWYQQALGQGPQFIFQYYEEEERQRGNFPDRFSGHQFPNYSSELNVNALLLGDSALYLCASSLGGYRGVVSEQYFGPGTRLTVT.

This clone was seen more than once but under ten times. The rearrangement joins TRBV7-9 to TRBJ2-7, with D tentatively TRBD1 (6 bases). CDR3 length: 14 amino acids. Trimming took 5 bases from V and 1 from J, leaving 12 bases between them. The V gene's germline CDR1 is SEHNR and CDR2 FQNEAQ (reference sequence). As DNA, the CDR3 is TGTGCCAGCAGCCTATCACAGGGTTCCTACGAGCAGTACTTC. Translating gives CASSLSQGSYEQYF.

The chain couples TRBV15 to TRBJ2-1; 9 bases are a match to TRBD2. The CDR3 covers 16 residues. The V gene's germline CDR1 is LNHNV and CDR2 YYDKDF (reference sequence). Trimming removed 2 bases from V and 4 bases from J; junction bases left unmatched: 6. The CDR3 is CATSRTLAGTYNEQFF. The CDR3 DNA sequence: TGTGCCACCAGCAGAACTCTAGCGGGAACTTACAATGAGCAGTTCTTC.

The chain joins TRBV27 to TRBJ2-7, with 9 bases lining up with TRBD2. The germline V gene encodes CDR1 MNHEY and CDR2 SMNVEV (reference sequence). The CDR3 is made up of 14 amino acids. Trimming cost V 6 bases and J 1 base; bases outside gene matches: 4. In nucleotides, the CDR3 is TGTGCCAGCAGACTTAGCGGGGGATCCTACGAGCAGTACTTC. Protein sequence: CASRLSGGSYEQYF.